Each of the 24 T cell receptor beta chains below was sequenced from the same sample in a study of blood T cell repertoires in COVID-19. Repertoires were generated with immunoSEQ multiplex PCR, while TCRdb's copy carries only in-frame clones and drops some. The data show about 69,000 clones, with approximately 90% seen just once and approximately 4.9% held by the top ten. Source material: peripheral blood. These receptors all stem from a woman between 18 and 29 years old with acute or convalescent COVID-19.

This clone came up once. This chain connects TRBV30 to TRBJ1-4, with 9 positions matching TRBD1. The ends lost 3 bases at V and 10 bases at J; junction bases unmatched: 9. The CDR3 is 14 residues long. Looked up from germline, CDR1 is GTSNPN and CDR2 is SVGIG (reference sequence). The CDR3 protein is CAWSKGQGSAKLFF. The CDR3 region has the DNA TGTGCCTGGAGCAAAGGACAGGGGAGTGCAAAACTGTTTTTT.

This clone was picked up a small number of times. In the same sample, other DNA sequences code for this CDR3. CDR3 protein: CASSLDSSYEQYF. As DNA, the CDR3 is TGTGCCAGCAGCTTAGATTCGAGTTACGAGCAGTACTTC. V usage is TRBV7-2 and J usage is TRBJ2-7, with unresolved D. V lost 1 base and J 4 bases, leaving 8 bases between the germline ends. There are 13 residues in the CDR3. The germline gives CDR1 SGHTA, CDR2 FQGNSA.

This sequence joins TRBV4-3 and TRBJ1-4, with D maybe TRBD1 (6 bases). Germline values: CDR1 LGHNA, CDR2 YSLEER. This CDR3 is built from 14 residues. V was pared by 2 bases and J by 8 bases, with 12 bases between. CDR3 loop: CASSQFGGPEKLFF. DNA of the CDR3: TGCGCCAGCAGCCAATTCGGGGGGCCGGAAAAACTGTTTTTT.

The V call is TRBV11-2, the J call TRBJ2-5; D is possibly TRBD2 (5 bases). This CDR3 has 17 amino acids. Germline V gene data show CDR1 as SGHAT and CDR2 as FQNNGV. V lost 4 bases and J lost 6, with 24 bases in between. CDR3 sequence reads: CASSSRQEWEWEKTQYF. CDR3 DNA: TGTGCCAGCAGCTCCCGGCAGGAGTGGGAGTGGGAAAAGACCCAGTACTTC.

The genes are TRBV21-1 and TRBJ1-2. TRBV21-1 is classified as a pseudogene. The CDR3 is 14 amino acids. DNA for the CDR3: TGTGCCAGCAGCAAATTAAGGTCGGGGGGTGGCTACACCTTC. Encoded protein: CASSKLRSGGGYTF.

This chain uses TRBV11-2 with TRBJ2-7; the D gene is possibly TRBD1 (6 bases). Germline lookup yields CDR1 SGHAT and CDR2 FQNNGV. This CDR3 is 15 amino acids long. Between the trimmed V and J ends, which lost 3 bases and 5 bases, there was a span of 17 bases. The CDR3 loop reads CASSLIAGGINEQYF. The CDR3 DNA reads TGTGCCAGCAGCTTGATCGCTGGGGGCATTAACGAGCAGTACTTC.

The chain recombines TRBV23-1 with TRBJ1-5; tentative D call: TRBD1 (6 bases). TRBV23-1 is recorded as an ORF, its role being uncertain. The V and J ends lost 2 bases and 4 bases respectively, with 12 bases between them. This CDR3 region has 15 residues. The CDR3 here is CASSQPKQGNQPQHF. CDR3 nucleotide sequence: TGCGCCAGCAGTCAACCAAAACAGGGTAATCAGCCCCAGCATTTT.

The chain employs TRBV11-2 and TRBJ1-1; 7 bases are a match to TRBD1. CDR1 SGHAT and CDR2 FQNNGV come from the germline V gene. This CDR3 spans 16 amino acids. J was trimmed by 3 bases and V by 3 bases; bases with no gene match: 10. The CDR3 spells CASSFRSQGWDTEAFF. The CDR3 DNA sequence: TGTGCCAGCAGCTTTAGGTCACAGGGGTGGGACACTGAAGCTTTCTTT.

This rearrangement joins TRBV15 to TRBJ2-2, with 8 bases that match TRBD2. The CDR3 is 14 residues long. V dropped 7 bases and J dropped 1; count of bases not matched to a gene: 2. In germline, CDR1 is LNHNV, CDR2 YYDKDF (reference sequence). This chain's CDR3 is CATTSGWNTGELFF. CDR3 sequence (DNA): TGTGCCACCACTAGCGGGTGGAACACCGGGGAGCTGTTTTTT.

This chain connects TRBV5-3 to TRBJ2-4, with 14 bases lining up with TRBD2. TRBV5-3 is noted as an ORF with a role that remains uncertain. This CDR3 comprises 20 residues. V was clipped by 4 bases and J by 8 bases; unmatched bases: 20. The CDR3 reads CARSMRPGTSGRQCRDIQYF. CDR3 coding DNA: TGTGCCAGAAGCATGCGGCCCGGGACTAGCGGGAGACAATGTCGGGACATTCAGTACTTC.

The V call is TRBV20-1, the J call TRBJ2-1, with D perhaps TRBD2 (5 bases). CDR3 length: 15 amino acids. Germline V gene data show CDR1 as DFQATT and CDR2 as SNEGSKA (reference sequence). Trimming left V 3 bases short and J 0 bases short, with 12 bases between. The CDR3 sequence: CSASRTLSSYNEQFF. The CDR3 DNA sequence: TGCAGTGCTAGTAGGACTCTCAGCTCCTACAATGAGCAGTTCTTC.

This chain connects TRBV5-1 to TRBJ1-1; 7 bases are a match to TRBD1. There are 17 residues in the CDR3. Germline trimming cut 3 bases from V and 0 bases from J; bases unmatched to any gene: 11. CDR1 is SGHRS and CDR2 is YFSETQ in the germline V gene. CDR3: CASSSLGTGVMNTEAFF. In DNA, the CDR3 is TGCGCCAGCAGCTCCCTGGGAACAGGGGTAATGAACACTGAAGCTTTCTTT.

The CDR3, as DNA: TGTGCCAGCAGTCACGGACTAGCGGGAGGGCGGACCGGGGAGCTGTTTTTT. Amino acid sequence: CASSHGLAGGRTGELFF. V and J are TRBV6-2 or TRBV6-3 and TRBJ2-2; TRBD2 matches at 15 bases. Germline loops: CDR1 MNHEY, CDR2 SVGEGT. Germline trimming cut 5 bases from V and 5 bases from J; bases unmatched to any gene: 6. The CDR3 is 17 amino acids.

This chain links TRBV6-5 with TRBJ1-2, with 9 bases aligning to TRBD1. V shed 5 bases, J shed 6 bases, and the junction held 7 bases outside the gene matches. The CDR3 length is 14 residues. Germline V gene sequence: CDR1 MNHEY, CDR2 SVGAGI. In nucleotides, the CDR3 is TGTGCCAGCAGTAACAGGGGGCGGGATAATGGCTACACCTTC. The encoded protein is CASSNRGRDNGYTF.

J is TRBJ2-2 and V is TRBV5-6, with 11 nucleotides matching TRBD2. CDR3 length equals 16 residues. J was trimmed by 5 bases and V by 2 bases; bases with no gene match: 5. Germline lookup yields CDR1 SGHDT and CDR2 YYEEEE. CDR3 bases: TGTGCCAGCAGCTTCACTAGCGGGAGTAATACCGGGGAGCTGTTTTTT. The encoded protein is CASSFTSGSNTGELFF.

V usage is TRBV2 and J usage is TRBJ1-1, with TRBD1 identical over 8 bases. Trimming removed 7 bases from V and 5 bases from J; junction bases left unmatched: 6. Germline V gene lookup returns CDR1 SNHLY and CDR2 FYNNEI. The CDR3 totals 13 residues. In DNA form, the CDR3 reads TGTGCCAGCATTCGACAGGGGATAACTGAAGCTTTCTTT. Protein: CASIRQGITEAFF.

J is TRBJ2-5 and V is TRBV6-5, with 14 positions matching TRBD2. Germline CDR1 is MNHEY and CDR2 is SVGAGI. Trimming cost V 6 bases and J 9 bases; bases outside gene matches: 3. The length of the CDR3 is 13 residues. CDR3 sequence (DNA): TGTGCCAGCAGCAGGACTAGCGGGAGGCCCCAGTACTTC. As protein: CASSRTSGRPQYF.

The CDR3 nucleotides read TGTGCCAGCAGTTACGGGGGGAACCAAGAGACCCAGTACTTC. It translates to CASSYGGNQETQYF. The chain couples TRBV6-5 to TRBJ2-5; tentative D call: TRBD2 (6 bases). CDR1 and CDR2 (germline): MNHEY, SVGAGI. The CDR3 runs to 14 residues. V lost 2 bases, J lost 0 bases, and 7 bases lay in between.

V and J are TRBV19 and TRBJ1-6; D perhaps matches TRBD1 (6 bases). The CDR3 totals 17 residues. Trimming took 5 bases from V and 7 from J, leaving 21 bases between them. Germline CDR1 is LNHDA and CDR2 is SQIVND (reference sequence). The CDR3, as DNA: TGTGCCAGTAGTCCCAGAGGGGGACACATCAAAAATTCACCCCTCCACTTT. Protein: CASSPRGGHIKNSPLHF.

The V and J genes are TRBV15 and TRBJ1-1, with TRBD1 matching 8 bases. The CDR3 covers 15 residues. The V segment lost 1 base and the J segment 6 bases; nucleotides outside the gene matches: 7. CDR1 is LNHNV and CDR2 is YYDKDF in the germline V gene (reference sequence). The CDR3 reads CATSRGPQGGPEAFF. The DNA of the CDR3 is TGTGCCACCAGCAGAGGACCACAGGGGGGCCCTGAAGCTTTCTTT.

The chain is built from TRBV12-2 and TRBJ1-5; the DNA was not compared with TRBD1, the D call given in the table. TRBV12-2 is deemed a pseudogene. The CDR3 is made up of 15 amino acids. Here the CDR3 DNA reads TGTGCAAGTCGCTTGAGGACAGGGGCAAATCAGCCCCAGCATTTT. Amino acid sequence: CASRLRTGANQPQHF.

The genes are TRBV7-9 and TRBJ2-2; weak D call: TRBD2 (6 bases). This CDR3 comprises 14 residues. Trimming removed 5 bases at V and 6 bases at J, with 13 bases between. Germline loops: CDR1 SEHNR, CDR2 FQNEAQ (reference sequence). CDR3 protein: CASSPRTGAGELFF. In DNA form, the CDR3 reads TGTGCCAGCAGCCCCCGAACGGGGGCCGGGGAGCTGTTTTTT.

This rearrangement joins TRBV20-1 to TRBJ2-5, with 11 bases identical to TRBD2. V was pared by 3 bases and J by 1 base, with 10 bases of the junction left unmatched. The CDR3 has 17 amino acids. CDR1 is DFQATT and CDR2 is SNEGSKA in the germline V gene (reference sequence). CDR3 sequence: CSASRTLAGVFQETQYF. Written as DNA, the CDR3 is TGCAGTGCTAGTAGGACACTAGCGGGAGTGTTCCAAGAGACCCAGTACTTC.

This sequence joins TRBV1 and TRBJ2-3; the table's TRBD2 call for D was not verified on the DNA. TRBV1 is reported as a pseudogene. The CDR3 is 15 amino acids. As DNA, the CDR3 is TGCACCAGCAGCCTCAGCGGGGGGGCCCCAGATACGCAGTATTTT. Translated: CTSSLSGGAPDTQYF.